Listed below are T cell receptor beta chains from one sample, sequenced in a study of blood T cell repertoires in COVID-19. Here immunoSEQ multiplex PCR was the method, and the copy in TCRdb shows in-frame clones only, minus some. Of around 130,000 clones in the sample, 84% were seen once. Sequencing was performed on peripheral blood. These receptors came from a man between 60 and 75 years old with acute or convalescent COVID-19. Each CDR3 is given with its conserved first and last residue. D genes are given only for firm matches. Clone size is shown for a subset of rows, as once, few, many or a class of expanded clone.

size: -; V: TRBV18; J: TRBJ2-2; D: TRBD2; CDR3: CASSQSGGTGELFF; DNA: TGTGCCAGCTCACAAAGCGGGGGCACCGGGGAGCTGTTTTTT
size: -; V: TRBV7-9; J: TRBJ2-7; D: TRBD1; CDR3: CASSLADRSYEQYF; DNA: TGTGCCAGCAGCTTAGCGGACAGGAGCTACGAGCAGTACTTC
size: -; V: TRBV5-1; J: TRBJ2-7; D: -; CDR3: CASSIGSGEGAYEQYF; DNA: TGCGCCAGCAGCATCGGCTCAGGGGAAGGGGCCTACGAGCAGTACTTC
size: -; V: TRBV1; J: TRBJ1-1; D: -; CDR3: CTSSQIQVFLSAFF; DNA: TGCACCAGCAGCCAAATACAGGTGTTTCTGTCAGCTTTCTTT
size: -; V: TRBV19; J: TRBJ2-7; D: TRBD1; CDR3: CASSIVRTGVGEQYF; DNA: TGTGCCAGTAGTATAGTTCGGACAGGGGTTGGCGAGCAGTACTTC
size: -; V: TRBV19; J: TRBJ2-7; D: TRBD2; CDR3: CASRKAGGVYEQYF; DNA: TGTGCCAGTAGGAAAGCGGGGGGCGTTTACGAGCAGTACTTC
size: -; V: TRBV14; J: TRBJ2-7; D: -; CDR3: CASSQTAGSEQYF; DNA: TGTGCCAGCAGCCAAACAGCCGGGAGCGAGCAGTACTTC
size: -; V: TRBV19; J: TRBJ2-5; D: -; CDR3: CASSFNRPGPRFLETQYF; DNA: TGTGCCAGTAGTTTCAACCGGCCAGGGCCTCGCTTTCTGGAGACCCAGTACTTC
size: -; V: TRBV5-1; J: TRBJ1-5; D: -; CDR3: CASSLAGVSNQPQHF; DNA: TGCGCCAGCAGCTTGGCAGGGGTTAGCAATCAGCCCCAGCATTTT
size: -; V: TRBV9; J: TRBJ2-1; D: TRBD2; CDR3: CASSVSGSGDEQFF; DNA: TGTGCCAGCAGCGTGAGCGGGAGTGGCGATGAGCAGTTCTTC
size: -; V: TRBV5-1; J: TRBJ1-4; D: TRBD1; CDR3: CASRGDRGRNEKLFF; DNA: TGCGCCAGCAGAGGAGACAGGGGGCGCAATGAAAAACTGTTTTTT
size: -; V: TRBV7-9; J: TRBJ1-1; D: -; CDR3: CASSLSSTMNTEAFF; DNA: TGTGCCAGCAGCTTAAGTTCTACGATGAACACTGAAGCTTTCTTT
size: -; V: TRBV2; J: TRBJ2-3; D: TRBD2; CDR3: CASSPPPGTSGKEGTDTQYF; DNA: TGTGCCAGCAGTCCACCTCCCGGGACTAGCGGGAAAGAAGGAACAGATACGCAGTATTTT
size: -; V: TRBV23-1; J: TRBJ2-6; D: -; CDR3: CASSQPDLGQTPSGANVLTF; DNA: TGCGCCAGCAGTCAACCAGACCTAGGACAGACACCCTCTGGGGCCAACGTCCTGACTTTC
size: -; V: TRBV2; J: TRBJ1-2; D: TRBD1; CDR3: CASSVGQGYGYTF; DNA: TGTGCCAGCAGTGTAGGACAGGGCTATGGCTACACCTTC
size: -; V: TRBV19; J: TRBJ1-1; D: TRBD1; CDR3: CASTGGSILGAFF; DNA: TGTGCCAGTACAGGGGGCTCGATCCTAGGGGCTTTCTTT
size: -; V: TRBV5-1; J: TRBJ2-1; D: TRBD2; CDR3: CASSTGLAGEGQFF; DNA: TGCGCCAGCAGCACGGGACTAGCGGGAGAGGGGCAGTTCTTC
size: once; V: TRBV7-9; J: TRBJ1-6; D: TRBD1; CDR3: CASTQTGLDSPLHF; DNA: TGTGCCAGCACCCAGACAGGGCTCGATTCACCCCTCCACTTT
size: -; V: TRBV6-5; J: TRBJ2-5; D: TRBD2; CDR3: CASRDYWEETQYF; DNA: TGTGCCAGTCGGGACTATTGGGAAGAGACCCAGTACTTC
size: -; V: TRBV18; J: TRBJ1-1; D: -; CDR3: CASSQKRGNTEAFF; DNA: TGTGCCAGCTCACAGAAAAGAGGGAACACTGAAGCTTTCTTT
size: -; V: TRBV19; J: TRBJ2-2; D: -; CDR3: CASRSGDLWTGELFF; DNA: TGTGCCAGTAGATCGGGGGACCTTTGGACCGGGGAGCTGTTTTTT
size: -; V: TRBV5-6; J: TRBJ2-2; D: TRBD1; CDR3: CASSYRGREELFF; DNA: TGTGCCAGCAGCTACAGGGGGCGTGAGGAGCTGTTTTTT
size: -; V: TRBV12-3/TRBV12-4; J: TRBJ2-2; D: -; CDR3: CASSSSKGELFF; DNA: TGTGCCAGCAGTTCTAGTAAAGGGGAGCTGTTTTTT
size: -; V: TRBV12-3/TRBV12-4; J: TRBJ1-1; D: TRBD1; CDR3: CASSRGPSEAFF; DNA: TGTGCCAGCAGTAGGGGGCCCTCTGAAGCTTTCTTT
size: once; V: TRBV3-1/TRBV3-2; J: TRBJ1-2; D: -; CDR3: CASSQDLAAGSGYTF; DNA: TGTGCCAGCAGCCAAGATCTCGCAGCGGGCTCTGGCTACACCTTC
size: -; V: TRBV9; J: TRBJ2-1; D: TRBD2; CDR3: CASSVRPGLASGEQFF; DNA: TGTGCCAGCAGCGTTAGACCGGGACTAGCCTCGGGTGAGCAGTTCTTC
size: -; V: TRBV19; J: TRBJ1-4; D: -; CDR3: CASSIPGGRDEKLFF; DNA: TGTGCCAGTAGTATACCGGGGGGCCGGGATGAAAAACTGTTTTTT
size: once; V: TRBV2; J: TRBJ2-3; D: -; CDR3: CASSARQTSTDTQYF; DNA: TGTGCCAGCAGCGCGAGACAGACCTCCACAGATACGCAGTATTTT
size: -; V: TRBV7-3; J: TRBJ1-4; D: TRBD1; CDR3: CASSGDRGSLDEKLFF; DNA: TGTGCCAGCAGCGGGGACAGGGGATCGTTAGACGAAAAACTGTTTTTT
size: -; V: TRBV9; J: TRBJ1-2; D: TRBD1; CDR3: CASSVGTGNGYTF; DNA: TGTGCCAGCAGCGTAGGGACAGGGAATGGCTACACCTTC
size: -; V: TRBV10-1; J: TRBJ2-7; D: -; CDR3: CASSESIQPGYGYEQYF; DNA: TGCGCCAGCAGTGAGTCGATACAGCCCGGTTATGGCTACGAGCAGTACTTC
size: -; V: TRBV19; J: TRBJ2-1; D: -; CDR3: CASRLQEASSEQFF; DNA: TGTGCCAGTAGGCTCCAAGAGGCGTCGAGTGAGCAGTTCTTC
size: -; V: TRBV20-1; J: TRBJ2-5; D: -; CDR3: CSASSKETQYF; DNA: TGCAGTGCTAGTTCTAAAGAGACCCAGTACTTC
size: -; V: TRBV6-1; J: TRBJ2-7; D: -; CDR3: CASSEAGGDYEQYF; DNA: TGTGCCAGCAGTGAGGCGGGCGGGGACTACGAGCAGTACTTC
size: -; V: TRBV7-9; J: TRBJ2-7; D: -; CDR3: CASSPIYEQYF; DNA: TGTGCCAGCAGTCCCATCTACGAGCAGTACTTC
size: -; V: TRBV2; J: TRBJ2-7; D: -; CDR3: CASSEIRVTGEQYF; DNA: TGTGCCAGCAGTGAAATCAGGGTAACAGGCGAGCAGTACTTC
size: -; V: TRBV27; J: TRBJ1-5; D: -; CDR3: CASSLRGHNQPQHF; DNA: TGTGCCAGCAGTTTAAGAGGCCACAATCAGCCCCAGCATTTT
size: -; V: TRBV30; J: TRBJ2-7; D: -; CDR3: CAWSVVQRQQYF; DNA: TGTGCCTGGAGTGTAGTTCAGCGGCAGCAGTACTTC
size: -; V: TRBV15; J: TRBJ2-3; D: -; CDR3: CATSRVASGTQYF; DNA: TGTGCCACCAGCAGAGTTGCTTCAGGTACGCAGTATTTT
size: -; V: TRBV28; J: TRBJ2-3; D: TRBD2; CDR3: CASSPGTSGEATDTQYF; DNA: TGTGCCAGCAGCCCCGGGACTAGCGGGGAGGCGACAGATACGCAGTATTTT
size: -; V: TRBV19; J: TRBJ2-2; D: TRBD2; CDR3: CASSTSSGRLTGELFF; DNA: TGTGCCAGTAGTACCTCTAGCGGGAGGTTGACCGGGGAGCTGTTTTTT
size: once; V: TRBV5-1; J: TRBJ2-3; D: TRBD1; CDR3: CASTTGFSTDTQYF; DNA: TGCGCCAGCACGACAGGGTTTAGCACAGATACGCAGTATTTT
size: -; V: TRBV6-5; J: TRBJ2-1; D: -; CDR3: CASILGQTYNEQFF; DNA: TGTGCCAGCATCTTAGGACAGACCTACAATGAGCAGTTCTTC
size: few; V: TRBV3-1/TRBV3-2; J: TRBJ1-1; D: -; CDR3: CASSLRRIAEAFF; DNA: TGTGCCAGCAGCCTCCGTAGAATAGCTGAAGCTTTCTTT
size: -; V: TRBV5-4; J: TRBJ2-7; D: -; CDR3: CASSLAAQGLSYEQYF; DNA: TGTGCCAGCAGCTTGGCGGCCCAGGGACTCTCCTACGAGCAGTACTTC
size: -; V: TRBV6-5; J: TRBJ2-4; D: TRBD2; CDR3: CASSYTSGGALNIQYF; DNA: TGTGCCAGCAGTTACACTAGCGGGGGGGCCTTAAACATTCAGTACTTC